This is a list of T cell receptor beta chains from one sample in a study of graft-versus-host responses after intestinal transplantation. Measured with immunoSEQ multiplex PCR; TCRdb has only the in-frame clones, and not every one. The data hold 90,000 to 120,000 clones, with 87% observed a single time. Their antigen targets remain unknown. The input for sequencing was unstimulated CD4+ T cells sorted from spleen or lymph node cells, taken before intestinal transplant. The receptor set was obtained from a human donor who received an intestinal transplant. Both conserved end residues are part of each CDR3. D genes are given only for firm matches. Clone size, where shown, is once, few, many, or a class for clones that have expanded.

CDR3aa: CASSLVGFSYEQYF; CDR3nt: TGCGCCAGCAGCTTGGTAGGGTTTTCCTACGAGCAGTACTTC; v_gene: TRBV5-1; abundance: NA; d_gene: NA; j_gene: TRBJ2-7
CDR3aa: CASSPENLAKNIQYF; CDR3nt: TGTGCCAGCTCACCAGAGAACCTAGCCAAAAACATTCAGTACTTC; v_gene: TRBV18; abundance: NA; d_gene: NA; j_gene: TRBJ2-4
CDR3aa: CASSPREGNSPLHF; CDR3nt: TGTGCCAGCAGCCCAAGGGAAGGGAATTCACCCCTCCACTTT; v_gene: TRBV5-4; abundance: once; d_gene: NA; j_gene: TRBJ1-6
CDR3aa: CASSPERDRSYNEQFF; CDR3nt: TGTGCCAGCAGCCCAGAGCGGGACCGCTCCTACAATGAGCAGTTCTTC; v_gene: TRBV9; abundance: NA; d_gene: TRBD2; j_gene: TRBJ2-1
CDR3aa: CASSIQGYSNQPQHF; CDR3nt: TGTGCCAGTAGTATCCAGGGATATAGCAATCAGCCCCAGCATTTT; v_gene: TRBV19; abundance: NA; d_gene: NA; j_gene: TRBJ1-5
CDR3aa: CASSEAIRVYGYTF; CDR3nt: TGTGCCAGCAGTGAAGCAATACGGGTCTATGGCTACACCTTC; v_gene: TRBV2; abundance: few; d_gene: NA; j_gene: TRBJ1-2
CDR3aa: CASSSGQSYEQYF; CDR3nt: TGTGCCAGCTCATCGGGACAGTCCTACGAGCAGTACTTC; v_gene: TRBV18; abundance: NA; d_gene: TRBD1; j_gene: TRBJ2-7
CDR3aa: CSVSTQRTQYF; CDR3nt: TGCAGCGTATCGACCCAACGGACCCAGTACTTC; v_gene: TRBV29-1; abundance: once; d_gene: NA; j_gene: TRBJ2-5
CDR3aa: CASSLGTNLETQYF; CDR3nt: TGCGCCAGCAGCTTGGGCACGAATTTGGAGACCCAGTACTTC; v_gene: TRBV5-1; abundance: NA; d_gene: NA; j_gene: TRBJ2-5
CDR3aa: CASSYTWTGGGETQYF; CDR3nt: TGTGCCAGCAGTTACACATGGACAGGGGGCGGGGAGACCCAGTACTTC; v_gene: TRBV6-6; abundance: NA; d_gene: TRBD1; j_gene: TRBJ2-5
CDR3aa: CASSRPGQYKAFF; CDR3nt: TGTGCCAGCAGTCGGCCCGGGCAATACAAAGCTTTCTTT; v_gene: TRBV6-5; abundance: NA; d_gene: NA; j_gene: TRBJ1-1